These T cell receptor beta chains were read from a single sample in a study of control samples from healthy donors and cancer patients. TCRdb's copy holds only in-frame clones and misses some; the assay was immunoSEQ multiplex PCR. The table records over 100,000 clones, 75% to 95% of them present only once. Specimen: blood. These receptors were collected from a man in his forties or fifties in good health. Both conserved end residues are part of each CDR3. A D gene is named only where the DNA matches it firmly. Clone sizes are given selectively: once, few, many, or a class where the clone is expanded.

J gene,V gene,clone size,D gene,CDR3 protein,CDR3 DNA
TRBJ1-2,TRBV7-2,NA,TRBD1,CASSLGTVRNYGYTF,TGTGCCAGCAGCCTCGGGACAGTTAGGAACTATGGCTACACCTTC
TRBJ2-1,TRBV9,NA,TRBD2,CASSVAGGLPRSYNEQFF,TGTGCCAGCAGCGTAGCGGGGGGGCTTCCAAGGTCCTACAATGAGCAGTTCTTC
TRBJ2-3,TRBV6-5,NA,NA,CASSRTGPPTDTQYF,TGTGCCAGCAGTAGAACAGGGCCCCCCACAGATACGCAGTATTTT
TRBJ1-5,TRBV6-5,few,NA,CASSLRSGPQHF,TGTGCCAGCAGCCTCAGGTCAGGGCCCCAGCATTTT
TRBJ1-3,TRBV9,NA,NA,CASSVGTESSGNTIYF,TGTGCCAGCAGCGTTGGGACGGAATCCTCTGGAAACACCATATATTTT
TRBJ2-5,TRBV5-6,NA,NA,CASSLMVAETQYF,TGTGCCAGCAGCTTGATGGTAGCAGAGACCCAGTACTTC
TRBJ1-1,TRBV5-1,NA,NA,CASSQTRNTEAFF,TGCGCCAGCAGCCAGACAAGGAACACTGAAGCTTTCTTT
TRBJ2-3,TRBV20-1,NA,NA,CSARRTDTQYF,TGCAGTGCTAGACGTACAGATACGCAGTATTTT
TRBJ2-7,TRBV10-1,few,TRBD1,CASSEGTGGYYEQYF,TGCGCCAGCAGTGAGGGGACAGGGGGATACTACGAGCAGTACTTC
TRBJ1-2,TRBV3-1/TRBV3-2,NA,NA,CASSQELDYGYTF,TGTGCCAGCAGCCAGGAGCTGGACTATGGCTACACCTTC
TRBJ2-7,TRBV28,NA,NA,CASSLFSGGARRNEQYF,TGTGCCAGCAGTTTATTTTCCGGGGGCGCAAGGAGAAACGAGCAGTACTTC
TRBJ2-4,TRBV7-9,NA,NA,CASSQDILNIQYF,TGTGCCAGCAGCCAGGACATACTAAACATTCAGTACTTC
TRBJ2-1,TRBV4-1,NA,NA,CASSQERGGAAYNEQFF,TGCGCCAGCAGCCAAGAACGTGGGGGGGCCGCGTACAATGAGCAGTTCTTC
TRBJ2-6,TRBV7-9,NA,NA,CASSSRMGGANVLTF,TGTGCCAGCAGCTCCCGTATGGGTGGGGCCAACGTCCTGACTTTC
TRBJ1-1,TRBV10-3,NA,NA,CAISVGGNTEAFF,TGTGCCATCAGTGTCGGGGGCAACACTGAAGCTTTCTTT
TRBJ2-7,TRBV7-2,NA,TRBD2,CASSRPGLAGDSGYEQYF,TGTGCCAGCAGCCGCCCGGGACTAGCGGGGGACTCGGGATACGAGCAGTACTTC
TRBJ2-4,TRBV5-6,once,NA,CASSYYRQAVQYF,TGTGCCAGCAGTTATTATCGACAGGCCGTTCAGTACTTC
TRBJ2-3,TRBV5-1,NA,TRBD2,CASCPGTSGDTQYF,TGCGCCAGCTGCCCGGGGACTAGCGGAGATACGCAGTATTTT
TRBJ2-5,TRBV7-3,NA,TRBD1,CASSRGTAPWQETQYF,TGTGCCAGCAGCCGAGGGACAGCCCCGTGGCAAGAGACCCAGTACTTC
TRBJ1-3,TRBV6-5,NA,NA,CASSETGGPNTIYF,TGTGCCAGCAGCGAGACCGGGGGACCAAACACCATATATTTT
TRBJ2-7,TRBV7-8,NA,NA,CASSPPGRDEQYF,TGTGCCAGCAGCCCACCCGGCAGGGACGAGCAGTACTTC
TRBJ1-6,TRBV30,NA,TRBD1,CAWSVAGTGSPLHF,TGTGCCTGGAGTGTAGCGGGGACAGGGTCACCCCTCCACTTT
TRBJ2-1,TRBV5-1,few,TRBD2,CASSLRGEVGEQFF,TGCGCCAGCAGCTTGCGGGGGGAAGTCGGTGAGCAGTTCTTC
TRBJ2-5,TRBV6-2/TRBV6-3,NA,NA,CASSPRAAWVETQYF,TGTGCCAGCAGCCCCAGGGCCGCCTGGGTAGAGACCCAGTACTTC
TRBJ2-3,TRBV10-3,NA,TRBD2,CAVGVGSGARRGEDTQYF,TGTGCCGTGGGGGTCGGAAGCGGGGCCCGCCGGGGAGAAGATACGCAGTATTTT
TRBJ1-4,TRBV7-9,NA,NA,CASRPNGNINEKLFF,TGTGCCAGCAGACCAAATGGGAATATTAATGAAAAACTGTTTTTT
TRBJ2-2,TRBV5-1,NA,TRBD1,CASSTQGAGGELFF,TGCGCCAGCAGCACCCAGGGGGCAGGCGGGGAGCTGTTTTTT
TRBJ1-1,TRBV5-1,NA,NA,CASSLAGALGNTEAFF,TGCGCCAGCAGCTTGGCCGGGGCTCTTGGGAACACTGAAGCTTTCTTT
TRBJ2-2,TRBV6-6,NA,NA,CASKGVNTGELFF,TGTGCCAGCAAGGGGGTTAACACCGGGGAGCTGTTTTTT
TRBJ2-1,TRBV3-1/TRBV3-2,NA,TRBD1,CASSQTGGMDEQFF,TGTGCCAGCAGCCAGACAGGGGGCATGGATGAGCAGTTCTTC